This paragraph reports one T cell receptor beta chain. The record originates from a study of blood T cell repertoires in COVID-19. About the research overall: Sources were T cells, B-cell-depleted T cells, or PBMCs; the material itself was cDNA or gDNA.

This CDR3 has 15 amino acids. Germline CDR1 reads MNHEY; CDR2 reads SVGAGI. The ends lost 0 bases at V and 3 bases at J; junction bases unmatched: 3. Per the authors' pipeline: From reference gene primer amplification, estimates of nucleated cell counts were derived. Measured with immunoSEQ multiplex PCR; TCRdb has only the in-frame clones, and not every one. V and J calls plus clone size are reproduced from that table; the DNA served to infer D and trimming. Here the sample spans under 150,000 clones, around nine tenths being singletons. J is TRBJ2-5 and V is TRBV6-5; 8 positions match TRBD2. What was sequenced was peripheral blood. The sequence was collected from a man between 50 and 59 years old with active or convalescent COVID-19. The CDR3 region has the DNA TGTGCCAGCAGTTACTCAACCGGGGGGGAAGAGACCCAGTACTTC. Translated: CASSYSTGGEETQYF.